The clone carrying this T cell receptor beta chain came up many times. Its antigen is not identified. Time point indicated: newly diagnosed GD, antithyroid drugs for less than 3 months. From PBMCs, RNA was extracted and then used to make the TCR library. Patients hailed from an endocrinology department in Xi'an, China. The sample originates from a study of regulatory T cells in long-lasting Graves disease. Study observations and caveats: Persistent disease was characterized by preferential usage of TRBV28, TRBJ1-2 and TRBJ2-5.

The CDR3 runs to 12 residues. CDR1 is SGHTA, CDR2 FQGNSA, per germline. V was shortened by 2 bases and J by 6 bases, with 6 bases between the two germline ends. Library construction for TCR beta used iRepertoire HTBI primers and Arm-PCR of CDR3 regions. TCRdb reprocessed the multiplex PCR reads via MiXCR and lists one record per CDR3 protein. Of more than 450,000 distinct CDR3 sequences listed, around 13% are singletons. This sample also belongs to another study, concerning T cells in Graves' hyperthyroidism and ophthalmopathy. That investigation notes: Researchers ran a first-round RT-PCR on the TCR CDR3 using the HTBI primer set. The model predicted ophthalmopathy a median around six months before onset.

The clonotype was recovered from a young woman with Graves disease. The chain employs TRBV7-2 and TRBJ2-3, with D unresolved. Sequencing was performed on peripheral blood mononuclear cells (PBMCs), taken at new diagnosis, from a patient treated with antithyroid drugs. CDR3 residues: CASSLRWDTQYF. CDR3 bases: TGTGCCAGCAGCTTAAGGTGGGATACGCAGTATTTT.